Below are 21 T cell receptor beta chains sequenced from a single sample in a study of shared clonotypes between healthy human individuals. Clones were sequenced by immunoSEQ multiplex PCR, and TCRdb holds only the in-frame ones, with some missing. The sample gives 2 million to 3 million clones, around nine tenths of which show up once; more than 0.12% is in the top ten. The sample comprised naive CD4+ T cells sorted from blood. Subset defined: CD45RA+ positively selected. These receptor sequences come from a young man in good health.

CDR3 sequence (DNA): TGCGCCAGCAGCTTGGAGGCGAGGGGCAGGAATTCACCCCTCCACTTT. This gives the protein CASSLEARGRNSPLHF. The V and J genes are TRBV5-1 and TRBJ1-6; D perhaps matches TRBD1 (5 bases). V shed 0 bases and J shed 7 bases, with 14 bases lying between them. Germline CDR1 reads SGHRS; CDR2 reads YFSETQ. The CDR3 is 16 amino acids.

The gene calls are TRBV5-4 and TRBJ2-1, with 7 bases matching TRBD1. The CDR3 runs to 13 residues. The germline gives CDR1 SGHNT, CDR2 YYREEE (reference sequence). V was clipped by 4 bases and J by 10 bases; unmatched bases: 8. DNA for the CDR3: TGTGCCAGCAGCCCGGGACAGAGGGACGAGCAGTTCTTC. Encoded protein: CASSPGQRDEQFF.

V is TRBV6-4 and J is TRBJ1-1; D may be TRBD1 (5 bases). V lost 4 bases and J lost 3, with 9 bases in between. The germline CDR1 and CDR2 sequences are MRHNA and SNTAGT. The CDR3 is 13 residues long. CDR3 sequence reads: CASSAGTYTEAFF. As DNA, the CDR3 is TGTGCCAGCAGTGCAGGGACTTACACTGAAGCTTTCTTT.

This rearrangement joins TRBV29-1 to TRBJ2-7; 7 bases line up with TRBD1. V gave up 2 bases and J gave up 2 bases; unmatched junction bases: 0. The CDR3 contains 12 residues. From germline, CDR1 is SQVTM and CDR2 ANQGSEA. As DNA, the CDR3 is TGCAGCGTTGAAAGGGGGCCCTACGAGCAGTACTTC. This encodes CSVERGPYEQYF.

Only one count was recorded for this clone. CDR3 bases: TGTGCCAGCAGCTTGGACTTTGCGCCTGTACAAGAGACCCAGTACTTC. As protein: CASSLDFAPVQETQYF. The chain carries TRBV5-4 and TRBJ2-5; D not resolved. This CDR3 has 16 amino acids. The V gene's germline CDR1 is SGHNT and CDR2 YYREEE (reference sequence). The V end lost 0 bases, the J end lost 2 bases, and 14 bases lay between the germline ends.

The CDR3 here is CASSFSGAGEVEYF. In DNA form, the CDR3 reads TGTGCCAGCAGCTTCTCTGGCGCGGGAGAAGTCGAGTACTTC. V gene TRBV11-2 combines with J gene TRBJ2-7, with TRBD2 identical over 7 bases. V gave up 3 bases and J gave up 11 bases; unmatched junction bases: 13. The CDR3 sequence is 14 residues long. Germline lookup yields CDR1 SGHAT and CDR2 FQNNGV. Filled out from reference TRBV11-2 and TRBJ2-7, the complete variable domain reads EAGVAQSPRYKIIEKRQSVAFWCNPISGHATLYWYQQILGQGPKLLIQFQNNGVVDDSQLPKDRFSAERLKGVDSTLKIQPAKLEDSAVYLCASSFSGAGEVEYFGPGTRLTVT.

V usage is TRBV29-1 and J usage is TRBJ2-7, with TRBD1 identical over 10 bases. Germline V lookup: CDR1 SQVTM, CDR2 ANQGSEA. This CDR3 contains 14 residues. Trimming took 1 base from V and 1 from J; bases not matched to a gene: 1. CDR3 sequence: CSVEGTGGSYEQYF. In DNA form, the CDR3 reads TGCAGCGTTGAAGGGACAGGGGGATCCTACGAGCAGTACTTC.

The genes are TRBV4-2 and TRBJ1-2; D might be TRBD1 (5 bases). Looked up from germline, CDR1 is LGHNA and CDR2 is YNFKEQ. V was pared by 0 bases and J by 8 bases, with 13 bases between. The CDR3 loop spans 14 amino acids. The CDR3 loop is CASSQDLRGRGYTF. Written as DNA, the CDR3 is TGTGCCAGCAGCCAAGATCTAAGGGGACGGGGCTACACCTTC.

This clone was counted once. In DNA form, the CDR3 reads TGTGCCAGCCGGGAGGGGGGAGTCTATGGCTACACCTTC. It yields the protein CASREGGVYGYTF. The chain has TRBV5-4 and TRBJ1-2, with a weak D call TRBD1 (6 bases). The CDR3 totals 13 residues. In germline, CDR1 is SGHNT, CDR2 YYREEE (reference sequence). V lost 7 bases and J lost 4, with 14 bases in between.

This clone has a single count. The V gene is TRBV5-4, the J gene TRBJ1-5; D is uncertain. CDR1 and CDR2 from the germline V gene are SGHNT and YYREEE (reference sequence). V was cut by 4 bases and J by 3 bases, with 8 bases left in between. The CDR3 sequence is 13 residues long. In nucleotides, the CDR3 is TGTGCCAGCAGCACGGATTACAATCAGCCCCAGCATTTT. Its translation: CASSTDYNQPQHF. Drawing the rest from reference TRBV5-4 and TRBJ1-5, the complete variable domain is ETGVTQSPTHLIKTRGQQVTLRCSSQSGHNTVSWYQQALGQGPQFIFQYYREEENGRGNFPPRFSGLQFPNYSSELNVNALELDDSALYLCASSTDYNQPQHFGDGTRLSIL.

The V call is TRBV5-1, the J call TRBJ2-1; TRBD1 agrees at 8 bases. V was pared by 4 bases and J by 4 bases, with 7 bases of the junction left unmatched. From germline, CDR1 is SGHRS and CDR2 YFSETQ. The CDR3 sequence is 15 residues long. CDR3 amino acids: CASSKGQAPYNEQFF. CDR3 nucleotide sequence: TGCGCCAGCAGCAAGGGACAGGCCCCATACAATGAGCAGTTCTTC.

Remarks on this clone: Additional DNA sequences in this sample encode the identical CDR3. The chain uses TRBV19 and TRBJ1-5; the D gene is possibly TRBD1 (5 bases). Trimming cost V 9 bases and J 2 bases, with 11 bases left between them. CDR1 is LNHDA, CDR2 SQIVND, per germline (reference sequence). The CDR3 runs to 13 residues. The chain's CDR3 is CASQDSGNQPQHF. In nucleotides, the CDR3 is TGTGCCAGCCAAGACAGCGGCAATCAGCCCCAGCATTTT.

This CDR3 reads CASSLAGLAGVIYNEQFF. The CDR3 nucleotides read TGTGCCAGCAGCTTAGCGGGACTAGCGGGGGTGATTTACAATGAGCAGTTCTTC. The chain has TRBV7-6 and TRBJ2-1; 14 bases are a match to TRBD2. The CDR3 is made up of 18 amino acids. The V segment lost 0 bases and the J segment 4 bases; nucleotides outside the gene matches: 5. Germline CDR1 reads SGHVS; CDR2 reads FNYEAQ.

Remarks on this clone: The same CDR3 also results from other DNA sequences found in this sample. The V call is TRBV5-5, the J call TRBJ1-1; D is ambiguous. CDR1 is SGHKS, CDR2 YYEKEE, per germline (reference sequence). The CDR3 is 13 amino acids. Trimming stripped 0 bases from V and 2 bases from J, with 5 bases between. CDR3 protein: CASSLEPNTEAFF. CDR3 bases: TGTGCCAGCAGCTTGGAGCCCAACACTGAAGCTTTCTTT.

To note about this clone: Within the sample, other DNA sequences also encode this same CDR3. The rearrangement uses TRBV5-1 and TRBJ2-1; D is possibly TRBD2 (5 bases). The CDR3 contains 15 residues. Germline V gene data show CDR1 as SGHRS and CDR2 as YFSETQ. Trimming took off 0 bases at V and 2 bases at J, with 9 bases between the two ends. The CDR3 sequence: CASSLAGGTYNEQFF. The CDR3 DNA sequence: TGCGCCAGCAGCTTGGCCGGAGGAACCTACAATGAGCAGTTCTTC. Full variable domain (outside the CDR3, taken from reference TRBV5-1 and TRBJ2-1): KAGVTQTPRYLIKTRGQQVTLSCSPISGHRSVSWYQQTPGQGLQFLFEYFSETQRNKGNFPGRFSGRQFSNSRSEMNVSTLELGDSALYLCASSLAGGTYNEQFFGPGTRLTVL.

This chain connects TRBV5-1 to TRBJ1-3; TRBD1 matches at 7 bases. CDR1 and CDR2 (germline): SGHRS, YFSETQ. The trim removed 3 bases at V and 3 bases at J, leaving 12 bases unmatched. This CDR3 comprises 17 residues. CDR3 region: CASSYYAGTEHGNTIYF. The DNA of the CDR3 is TGCGCCAGCAGCTACTACGCGGGGACAGAACATGGAAACACCATATATTTT.

With respect to this clone: The same CDR3 is also encoded by other DNA sequences in this sample. V and J are TRBV6-1 and TRBJ2-7; tentative D call: TRBD1 (6 bases). V lost 4 bases to trimming and J lost 4 bases, with 11 bases between them. Germline V gene lookup returns CDR1 MNHNS and CDR2 SASEGT. The CDR3 has 13 residues. CDR3 region: CASSVQGSYEQYF. CDR3 nucleotides: TGTGCCAGCAGTGTTCAGGGGAGTTACGAGCAGTACTTC.

This chain links TRBV4-1 with TRBJ2-7; D uncertain. CDR1 and CDR2 (germline): MGHRA, YSYEKL. With 0 bases removed from V and 0 bases from J, the gap between germline ends came to 6 bases. This CDR3 spans 14 amino acids. Here the CDR3 reads CASSQDPDSYEQYF. CDR3 in DNA: TGCGCCAGCAGCCAAGATCCCGACTCCTACGAGCAGTACTTC.

The table lists this clone with a few counts. The V and J genes are TRBV10-3 and TRBJ1-4; 10 bases align to TRBD1. V lost 3 bases to trimming and J lost 13 bases; unmatched junction nucleotides: 8. Germline assignment: CDR1 ENHRY and CDR2 SYGVKD. There are 14 residues in the CDR3. The CDR3 DNA reads TGTGCCATCAGTGATGGGACAGGGGTGTCCGGACTGTTTTTT. Residues: CAISDGTGVSGLFF.

The chain carries TRBV9 and TRBJ1-2, with a possible D match to TRBD1 (5 bases). The V end was cut by 1 base, the J end by 6 bases, with 13 bases between. The CDR3 contains 14 residues. The germline CDR1 and CDR2 sequences are SGDLS and YYNGEE. As DNA, the CDR3 is TGTGCCAGCAGCGTAAGGGTGTCGGGGGATGGCTACACCTTC. Encoded protein: CASSVRVSGDGYTF.

The genes are TRBV4-1 and TRBJ1-6; D unclear. V lost 2 bases, J lost 6 bases, and 2 bases lay in between. The germline V gene has CDR1 MGHRA and CDR2 YSYEKL. The CDR3 is 12 residues long. CDR3 coding DNA: TGCGCCAGCAGCCAACCTAATTCACCCCTCCACTTT. Its translation: CASSQPNSPLHF.